The 19 T cell receptor beta chains presented below share a single source sample, sequenced in a study of cytomegalovirus exposure and HLA in healthy donors. The study ran its PCR with 60 Vbeta and 13 Jbeta primers. TCRdb's table, derived via immunoSEQ multiplex PCR, lists solely in-frame clones and lacks some. Altogether 110,000 or so clones are present, approximately 81% being singletons, with the ten largest covering approximately 1.2%. The sample taken for sequencing was PBMCs. These receptors were obtained from a man aged 30-40 years in good health and CMV-seronegative.

This chain joins TRBV28 and TRBJ1-3; D is unresolved. Germline loops: CDR1 MDHEN, CDR2 SYDVKM. Trimming cost V 2 bases and J 2 bases, with 10 bases left between them. This CDR3 is built from 15 residues. The CDR3 DNA is TGTGCCAGCAGTTTAGAATGGGCGACTGGAAACACCATATATTTT. This gives the protein CASSLEWATGNTIYF.

The V gene is TRBV18, the J gene TRBJ1-1; 7 bases align to TRBD1. The CDR3 contains 14 residues. Germline CDR1 is KGHSH and CDR2 is LQKENI. V dropped 3 bases and J dropped 1; count of bases not matched to a gene: 2. This CDR3 reads CASSPNRGNTEAFF. DNA for the CDR3: TGTGCCAGCTCACCTAACAGGGGGAACACTGAAGCTTTCTTT.

The V gene is TRBV30, the J gene TRBJ2-5; 13 bases are shared with TRBD2. The CDR3 contains 14 residues. Looked up from germline, CDR1 is GTSNPN and CDR2 is SVGIG (reference sequence). Trimming at V came to 3 bases and at J to 5 bases, leaving 3 bases not matched to a gene. The CDR3 spells CAWRRLAGGETQYF. CDR3 DNA sequence: TGTGCCTGGAGAAGACTAGCGGGAGGTGAGACCCAGTACTTC.

As for this clone: Other DNA sequences in the same sample also yield this CDR3. The chain links TRBV4-3 to TRBJ1-2; 9 nucleotides agree with TRBD1. The germline CDR1 and CDR2 sequences are LGHNA and YSLEER. The CDR3 sequence is 16 residues long. V was clipped by 1 base and J by 1 base; unmatched bases: 4. The CDR3 DNA is TGCGCCAGCAGCCAAGCCGGGACAGGGTATAACTATGGCTACACCTTC. It is translated as CASSQAGTGYNYGYTF.

V gene TRBV6-5 combines with J gene TRBJ1-4; 7 bases agree with TRBD1. CDR3 length: 15 amino acids. V gave up 0 bases and J gave up 11 bases; unmatched junction bases: 9. CDR1 and CDR2 from the germline V gene are MNHEY and SVGAGI. The DNA for the CDR3 is TGTGCCAGCAGTTACTCACCCGGGACAGACTTGAAACTGTTTTTT. Encoded protein: CASSYSPGTDLKLFF.

V gene TRBV19 combines with J gene TRBJ2-1; TRBD1 matches 7 bases. The CDR3 length is 15 residues. In germline, CDR1 is LNHDA, CDR2 SQIVND (reference sequence). The trim removed 6 bases at V and 5 bases at J, leaving 10 bases unmatched. CDR3 protein: CASSARDSRHNEQFF. In nucleotides, the CDR3 is TGTGCCAGTAGCGCCCGGGACAGTAGACACAATGAGCAGTTCTTC. The variable domain in full, with the rest retrieved from reference TRBV19 and TRBJ2-1, is DGGITQSPKYLFRKEGQNVTLSCEQNLNHDAMYWYRQDPGQGLRLIYYSQIVNDFQKGDIAEGYSVSREKKESFPLTVTSAQKNPTAFYLCASSARDSRHNEQFFGPGTRLTVL.

The gene calls are TRBV9 and TRBJ1-5, with 7 nucleotides matching TRBD1. Looked up from germline, CDR1 is SGDLS and CDR2 is YYNGEE. V lost 3 bases, J lost 0 bases, and 3 bases stayed unmatched. The CDR3 runs to 15 residues. CDR3 bases: TGTGCCAGCAGCGCCGGGACAGCTAGCAATCAGCCCCAGCATTTT. Residues: CASSAGTASNQPQHF.

This chain connects TRBV7-9 to TRBJ2-3; D perhaps matches TRBD1 (5 bases). The V end was cut by 1 base, the J end by 4 bases, with 15 bases between. Germline CDR1 is SEHNR and CDR2 is FQNEAQ (reference sequence). CDR3 length equals 16 residues. DNA for the CDR3: TGTGCCAGCAGCTTAGAGGGCAAACAGGATTCAGATACGCAGTATTTT. Encoded protein: CASSLEGKQDSDTQYF.

V usage is TRBV5-6 and J usage is TRBJ1-2; D is undetermined. From germline, CDR1 is SGHDT and CDR2 YYEEEE. The CDR3 loop spans 16 amino acids. V lost 1 base and J lost 4, with 17 bases in between. In DNA, the CDR3 is TGTGCCAGCAGCTTGAGGGTGAGCACCCGGGGCTATGGCTACACCTTC. Amino acid sequence: CASSLRVSTRGYGYTF.

V usage is TRBV27 and J usage is TRBJ2-3, with a weak D call TRBD1 (5 bases). With 7 bases removed from V and 7 bases from J, the gap between germline ends came to 15 bases. Germline V gene lookup returns CDR1 MNHEY and CDR2 SMNVEV (reference sequence). This CDR3 is built from 13 residues. CDR3 sequence: CASIPAGLHTQYF. In nucleotides, the CDR3 is TGTGCCAGCATCCCCGCAGGGTTGCATACGCAGTATTTT.

The rearrangement joins TRBV30 to TRBJ2-5; D uncertain. The J call may be mistaken, given a closer DNA end match to TRBJ2-7. The germline V gene encodes CDR1 GTSNPN and CDR2 SVGIG (reference sequence). There are 12 residues in the CDR3. The CDR3 protein is CAWSPPDYEQYF. Written as DNA, the CDR3 is TGTGCCTGGTCTCCCCCAGACTACGAGCAGTACTTC.

V is TRBV28 and J is TRBJ1-2, with TRBD1 matching over 7 bases. Trimming cost V 5 bases and J 5 bases; bases outside gene matches: 2. This CDR3 region has 12 residues. Germline assignment: CDR1 MDHEN and CDR2 SYDVKM. This chain's CDR3 is CASSAGQYGYTF. In nucleotides, the CDR3 is TGTGCCAGCAGTGCGGGACAGTATGGCTACACCTTC.

Only a few counts were recorded for this clone. The V gene is TRBV5-6, the J gene TRBJ2-1, with TRBD1 matching 12 bases. CDR1 and CDR2 from the germline V gene are SGHDT and YYEEEE. The CDR3 contains 16 residues. V lost 4 bases and J lost 8; bases outside the gene matches: 10. The CDR3 DNA follows: TGTGCCAGCAGCGAGACATCCGGGACAGGGGGCCATGAGCAGTTCTTC. Encoded protein: CASSETSGTGGHEQFF.

The J gene is TRBJ2-7, the V gene TRBV5-6; D perhaps matches TRBD1 (5 bases). This CDR3 has 12 amino acids. Germline V gene sequence: CDR1 SGHDT, CDR2 YYEEEE. The ends were cut back, 0 bases at V and 7 bases at J, with 8 bases in the middle. In nucleotides, the CDR3 is TGTGCCAGCAGCTTGGCCTCAGGGGAGCAGTACTTC. This gives the protein CASSLASGEQYF.

The chain has TRBV6-1 and TRBJ1-5; D is perhaps TRBD1 (5 bases). The CDR3 is 13 amino acids. Trimming stripped 5 bases from V and 3 bases from J, with 8 bases between. Per germline, CDR1 MNHNS and CDR2 SASEGT. Written as DNA, the CDR3 is TGTGCCAGCAGTAGGGGTAACAATCAGCCCCAGCATTTT. It yields the protein CASSRGNNQPQHF.

The CDR3 protein is CASSPPGDQPQHF. CDR3 bases: TGTGCCAGCTCACCACCAGGAGATCAGCCCCAGCATTTT. The rearrangement links TRBV18 to TRBJ1-5; unclear D gene. Trimming pared 0 bases from V and 5 bases from J, leaving 5 bases between. Germline V lookup: CDR1 KGHSH, CDR2 LQKENI. This CDR3 has 13 residues.

This sequence joins TRBV15 and TRBJ2-1, with D possibly matching TRBD2 (5 bases). Trimming left V 0 bases short and J 5 bases short, with 14 bases between. CDR1 and CDR2 (germline): LNHNV, YYDKDF (reference sequence). CDR3 length equals 16 residues. The CDR3 region is CATSRDIYSVDNEQFF. The CDR3 DNA follows: TGTGCCACCAGCAGAGATATTTATAGCGTTGACAATGAGCAGTTCTTC.

V and J are TRBV9 and TRBJ2-1; D possibly corresponds to TRBD1 (7 bases). The CDR3 has 16 amino acids. CDR1 and CDR2 from the germline V gene are SGDLS and YYNGEE. Trimming removed 2 bases from V and 1 base from J, with 13 bases in between. CDR3 nucleotides: TGTGCCAGCAGCGTGGAGGGGGCCTTTTCCTACAATGAGCAGTTCTTC. This gives the protein CASSVEGAFSYNEQFF. The whole variable domain, remainder taken from reference TRBV9 and TRBJ2-1, is DSGVTQTPKHLITATGQRVTLRCSPRSGDLSVYWYQQSLDQGLQFLIQYYNGEERAKGNILERFSAQQFPDLHSELNLSSLELGDSALYFCASSVEGAFSYNEQFFGPGTRLTVL.

V and J are TRBV28 and TRBJ2-2; D is possibly TRBD1 (7 bases). CDR1 is MDHEN, CDR2 SYDVKM, per germline. Trimming took 6 bases from V and 0 from J, leaving 14 bases between them. This CDR3 is built from 16 residues. The CDR3 DNA reads TGTGCCAGCAGGACCCGGGGGACAGCGAACACCGGGGAGCTGTTTTTT. Translating it yields CASRTRGTANTGELFF.